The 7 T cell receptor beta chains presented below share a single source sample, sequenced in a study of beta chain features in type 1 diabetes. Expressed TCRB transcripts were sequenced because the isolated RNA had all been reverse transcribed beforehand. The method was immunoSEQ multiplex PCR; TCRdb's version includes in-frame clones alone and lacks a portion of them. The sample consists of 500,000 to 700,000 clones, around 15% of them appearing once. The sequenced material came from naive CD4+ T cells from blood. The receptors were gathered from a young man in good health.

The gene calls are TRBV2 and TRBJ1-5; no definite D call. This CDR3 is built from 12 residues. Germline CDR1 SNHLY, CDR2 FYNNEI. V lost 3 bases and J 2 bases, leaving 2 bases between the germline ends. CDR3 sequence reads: CASSEGNQPQHF. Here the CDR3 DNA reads TGTGCCAGCAGTGAGGGCAATCAGCCCCAGCATTTT.

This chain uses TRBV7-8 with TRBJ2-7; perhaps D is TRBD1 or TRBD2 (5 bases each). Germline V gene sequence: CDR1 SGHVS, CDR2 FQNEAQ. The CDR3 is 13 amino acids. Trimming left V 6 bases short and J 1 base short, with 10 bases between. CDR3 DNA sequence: TGTGCCAGCAGGAAGAGGGGTTCCTACGAGCAGTACTTC. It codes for CASRKRGSYEQYF.

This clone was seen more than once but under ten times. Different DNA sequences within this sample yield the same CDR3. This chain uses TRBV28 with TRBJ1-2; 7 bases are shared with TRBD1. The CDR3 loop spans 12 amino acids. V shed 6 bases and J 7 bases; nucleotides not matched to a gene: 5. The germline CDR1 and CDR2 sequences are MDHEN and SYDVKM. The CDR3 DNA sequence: TGTGCCAGCAGAGACAGGGCCGGTGGCTACACCTTC. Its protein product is CASRDRAGGYTF.

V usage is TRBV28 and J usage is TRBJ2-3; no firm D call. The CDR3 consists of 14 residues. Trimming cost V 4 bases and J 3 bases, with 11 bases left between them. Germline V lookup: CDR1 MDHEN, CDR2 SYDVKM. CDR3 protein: CASSSRTFTDTQYF. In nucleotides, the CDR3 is TGTGCCAGCAGTTCACGGACCTTTACAGATACGCAGTATTTT.

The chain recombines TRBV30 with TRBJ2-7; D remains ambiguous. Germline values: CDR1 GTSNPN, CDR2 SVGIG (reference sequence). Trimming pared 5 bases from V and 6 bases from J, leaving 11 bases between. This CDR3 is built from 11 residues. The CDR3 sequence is CAWGKLREQYF. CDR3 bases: TGTGCCTGGGGAAAATTACGCGAGCAGTACTTC.

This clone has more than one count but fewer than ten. The CDR3 protein is CATSRPGQGQPQHF. In nucleotides, the CDR3 is TGTGCCACCAGCAGACCTGGACAGGGGCAGCCCCAGCATTTT. The chain couples TRBV15 to TRBJ1-5; 9 bases map to TRBD1. From germline, CDR1 is LNHNV and CDR2 YYDKDF (reference sequence). This CDR3 is built from 14 residues. V gave up 2 bases and J gave up 7 bases; unmatched junction bases: 3.

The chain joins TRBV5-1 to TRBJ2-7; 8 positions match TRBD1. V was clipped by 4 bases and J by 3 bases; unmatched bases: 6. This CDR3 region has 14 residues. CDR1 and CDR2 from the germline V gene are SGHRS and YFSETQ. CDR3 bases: TGCGCCAGCAGCCCGGGACAGGCGGGCTACGAGCAGTACTTC. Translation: CASSPGQAGYEQYF.